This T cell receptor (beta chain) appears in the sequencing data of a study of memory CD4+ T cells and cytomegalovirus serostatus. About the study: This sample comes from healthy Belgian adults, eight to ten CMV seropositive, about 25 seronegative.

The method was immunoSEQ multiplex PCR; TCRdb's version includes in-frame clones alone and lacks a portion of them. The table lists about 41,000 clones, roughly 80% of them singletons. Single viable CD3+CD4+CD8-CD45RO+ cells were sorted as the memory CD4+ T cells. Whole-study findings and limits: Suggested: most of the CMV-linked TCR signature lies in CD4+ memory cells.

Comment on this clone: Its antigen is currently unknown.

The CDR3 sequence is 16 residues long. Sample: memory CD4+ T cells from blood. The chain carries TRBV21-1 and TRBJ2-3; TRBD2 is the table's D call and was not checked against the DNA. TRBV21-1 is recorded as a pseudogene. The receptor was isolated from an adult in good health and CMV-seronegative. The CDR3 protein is CASSKDNSGVTDTQYF. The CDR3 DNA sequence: TGTGCCAGCAGCAAAGATAATAGCGGGGTGACAGATACGCAGTATTTT.